The subject of this entry is one T cell receptor (gamma chain). Its cognate antigen is unknown. The sample holds other DNA sequences that translate to the same CDR3. Alphabeta T cells were depleted, then CD3+ Vdelta1+ Vdelta2- thymocytes were FACS-sorted. Between roughly 96% and 99.6% of sorted thymocytes were Vdelta1+. Extracted RNA was reverse transcribed into cDNA. Multiplex PCR used pooled V-gene forward primers and a constant-region reverse primer to amplify CDR3s. TCRdb reanalysed the multiplex PCR reads via CATT. The data hold some 6,500 gamma-chain clones, with around two fifths observed a single time. The CDR3 spans 13 residues. V gave up 0 bases and J gave up 7 bases; unmatched junction bases: 6. Germline V lookup: CDR1 VINAFY, CDR2 YDVSNSKD. These data are taken from a study of Vδ1+ human thymocytes. Study-wide findings and caveats: Unlike peripheral blood Vdelta1+ controls, thymic delta-chain sequences included about 20% Vdelta2 and few Vdelta3. Thymic TRG and TRD repertoires appeared highly polyclonal, with Gaussian CDR3 length distributions.

The rearrangement joins TRGV5 to TRGJ1 or TRGJ2. Since TCRdb gives no J gene, matching the DNA to germline was used here to assign it. The specimen sequenced was Vdelta1+ gamma-delta thymocytes from the thymus. Subset indicated: FACS-sorted CD3+ TCRalphabeta- TCRVdelta1+ TCRVdelta2- thymocytes. This TCR was sampled from a boy younger than two who had congenital heart surgery. Here the CDR3 reads CATWDRLGYKKLF. The CDR3, as DNA: TGTGCCACCTGGGACAGGCTGGGCTATAAGAAACTCTTT.